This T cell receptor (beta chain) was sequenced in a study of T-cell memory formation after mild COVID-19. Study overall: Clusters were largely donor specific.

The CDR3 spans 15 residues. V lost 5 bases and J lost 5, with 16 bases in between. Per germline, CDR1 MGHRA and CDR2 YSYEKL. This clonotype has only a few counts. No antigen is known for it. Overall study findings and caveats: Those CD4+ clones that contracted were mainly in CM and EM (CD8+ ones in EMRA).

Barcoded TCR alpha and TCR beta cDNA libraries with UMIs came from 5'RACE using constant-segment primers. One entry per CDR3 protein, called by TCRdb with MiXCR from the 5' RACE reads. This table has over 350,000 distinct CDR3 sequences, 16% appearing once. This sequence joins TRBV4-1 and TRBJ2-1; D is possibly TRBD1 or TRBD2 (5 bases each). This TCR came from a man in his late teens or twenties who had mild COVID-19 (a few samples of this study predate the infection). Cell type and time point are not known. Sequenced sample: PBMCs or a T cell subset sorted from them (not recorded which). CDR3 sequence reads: CASSSRGEGNNEQFF. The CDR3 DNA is TGCGCCAGCAGCTCACGGGGCGAGGGCAACAATGAGCAGTTCTTC.